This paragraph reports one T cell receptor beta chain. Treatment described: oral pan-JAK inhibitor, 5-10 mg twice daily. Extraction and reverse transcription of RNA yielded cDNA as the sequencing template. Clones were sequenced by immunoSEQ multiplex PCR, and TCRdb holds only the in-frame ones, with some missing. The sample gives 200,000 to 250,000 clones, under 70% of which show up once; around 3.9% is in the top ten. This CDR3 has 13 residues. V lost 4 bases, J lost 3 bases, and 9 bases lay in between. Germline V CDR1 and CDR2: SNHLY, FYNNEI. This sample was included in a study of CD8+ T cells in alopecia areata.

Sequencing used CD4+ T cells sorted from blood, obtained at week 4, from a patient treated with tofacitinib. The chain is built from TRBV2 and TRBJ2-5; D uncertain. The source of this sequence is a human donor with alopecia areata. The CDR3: CASSVETKETQYF. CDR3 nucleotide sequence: TGTGCCAGCAGTGTCGAAACGAAAGAGACCCAGTACTTC. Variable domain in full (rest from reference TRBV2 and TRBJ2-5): EPEVTQTPSHQVTQMGQEVILRCVPISNHLYFYWYRQILGQKVEFLVSFYNNEISEKSEIFDDQFSVERPDGSNFTLKIRSTKLEDSAMYFCASSVETKETQYFGPGTRLLVL.